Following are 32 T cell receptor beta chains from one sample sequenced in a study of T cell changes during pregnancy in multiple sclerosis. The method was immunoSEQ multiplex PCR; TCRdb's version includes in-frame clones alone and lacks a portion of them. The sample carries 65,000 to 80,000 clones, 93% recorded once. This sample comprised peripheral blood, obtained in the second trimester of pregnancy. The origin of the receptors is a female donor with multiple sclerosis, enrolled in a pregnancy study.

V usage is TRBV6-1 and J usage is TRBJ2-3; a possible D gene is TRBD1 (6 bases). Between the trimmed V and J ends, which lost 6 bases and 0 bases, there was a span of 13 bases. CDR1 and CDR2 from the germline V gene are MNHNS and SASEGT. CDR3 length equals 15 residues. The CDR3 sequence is CASRPTGISTDTQYF. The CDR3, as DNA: TGTGCCAGCAGACCTACAGGGATAAGCACAGATACGCAGTATTTT.

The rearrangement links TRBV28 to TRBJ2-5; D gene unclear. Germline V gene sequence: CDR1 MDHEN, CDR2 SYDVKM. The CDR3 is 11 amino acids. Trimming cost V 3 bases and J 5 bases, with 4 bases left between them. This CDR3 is CASSFRETQYF. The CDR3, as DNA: TGTGCCAGCAGTTTTCGTGAGACCCAGTACTTC.

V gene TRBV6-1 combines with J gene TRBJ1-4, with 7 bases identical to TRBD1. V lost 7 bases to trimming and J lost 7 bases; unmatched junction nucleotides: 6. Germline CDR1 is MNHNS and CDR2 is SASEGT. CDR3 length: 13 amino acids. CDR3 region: CASTLRDSEKLFF. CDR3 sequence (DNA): TGTGCCAGCACCCTCCGGGACAGTGAAAAACTGTTTTTT.

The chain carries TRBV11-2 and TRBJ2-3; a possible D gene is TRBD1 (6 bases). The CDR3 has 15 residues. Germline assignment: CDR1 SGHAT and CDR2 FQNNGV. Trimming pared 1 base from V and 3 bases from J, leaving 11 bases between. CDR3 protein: CASSLGSGATDTQYF. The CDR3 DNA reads TGTGCCAGCAGCTTAGGGTCAGGGGCAACAGATACGCAGTATTTT.

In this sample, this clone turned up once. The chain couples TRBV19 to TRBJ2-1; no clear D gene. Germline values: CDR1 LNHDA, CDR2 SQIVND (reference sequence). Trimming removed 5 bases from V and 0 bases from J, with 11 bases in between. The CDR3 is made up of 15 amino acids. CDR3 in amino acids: CASSSQPSSYNEQFF. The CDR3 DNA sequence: TGTGCCAGTAGTTCACAGCCGAGCTCCTACAATGAGCAGTTCTTC.

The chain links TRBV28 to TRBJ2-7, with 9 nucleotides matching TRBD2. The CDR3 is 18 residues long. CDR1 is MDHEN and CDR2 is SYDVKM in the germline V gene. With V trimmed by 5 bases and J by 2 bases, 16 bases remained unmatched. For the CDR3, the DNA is TGTGCCAGCAGTCCCCCCTGGTTCCGAAGCGGGGGGACCTACGAGCAGTACTTC. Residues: CASSPPWFRSGGTYEQYF.

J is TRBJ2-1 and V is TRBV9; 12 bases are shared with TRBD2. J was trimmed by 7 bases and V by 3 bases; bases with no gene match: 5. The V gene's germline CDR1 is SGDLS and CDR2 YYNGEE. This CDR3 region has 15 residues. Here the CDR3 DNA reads TGTGCCAGCAGCGCTAGCGGGGGGGCACGGAATGAGCAGTTCTTC. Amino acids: CASSASGGARNEQFF.

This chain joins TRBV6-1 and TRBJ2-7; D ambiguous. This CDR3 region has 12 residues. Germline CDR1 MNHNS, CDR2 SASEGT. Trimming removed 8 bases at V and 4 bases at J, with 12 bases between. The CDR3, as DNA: TGTGCCAGCCGTTTCACTGGTTACGAGCAGTACTTC. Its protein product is CASRFTGYEQYF.

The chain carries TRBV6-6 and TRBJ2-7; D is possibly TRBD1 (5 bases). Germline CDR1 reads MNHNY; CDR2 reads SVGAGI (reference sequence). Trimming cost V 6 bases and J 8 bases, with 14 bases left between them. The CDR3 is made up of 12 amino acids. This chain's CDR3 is CASRPDDSKQYF. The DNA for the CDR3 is TGTGCCAGCAGACCGGACGACAGCAAGCAGTACTTC.

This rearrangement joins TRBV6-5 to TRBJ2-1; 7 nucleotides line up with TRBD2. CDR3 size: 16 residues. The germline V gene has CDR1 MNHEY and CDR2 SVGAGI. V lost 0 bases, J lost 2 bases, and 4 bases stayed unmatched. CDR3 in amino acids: CASSYSRGGTYNEQFF. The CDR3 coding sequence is TGTGCCAGCAGTTACTCGAGGGGAGGGACCTACAATGAGCAGTTCTTC.

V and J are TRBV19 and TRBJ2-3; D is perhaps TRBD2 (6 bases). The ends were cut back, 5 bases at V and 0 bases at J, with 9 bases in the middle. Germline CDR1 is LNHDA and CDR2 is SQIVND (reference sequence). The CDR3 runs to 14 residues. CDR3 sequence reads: CASSLSGSTDTQYF. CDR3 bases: TGTGCCAGTAGTCTTAGCGGTAGCACAGATACGCAGTATTTT. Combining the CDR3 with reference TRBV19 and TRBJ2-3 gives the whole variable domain DGGITQSPKYLFRKEGQNVTLSCEQNLNHDAMYWYRQDPGQGLRLIYYSQIVNDFQKGDIAEGYSVSREKKESFPLTVTSAQKNPTAFYLCASSLSGSTDTQYFGPGTRLTVL.

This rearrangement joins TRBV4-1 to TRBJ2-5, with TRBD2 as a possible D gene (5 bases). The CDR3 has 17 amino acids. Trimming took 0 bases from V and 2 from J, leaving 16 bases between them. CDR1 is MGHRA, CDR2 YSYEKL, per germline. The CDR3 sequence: CASSQDLSGLVQETQYF. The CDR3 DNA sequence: TGCGCCAGCAGCCAAGACCTCAGCGGCCTAGTACAAGAGACCCAGTACTTC.

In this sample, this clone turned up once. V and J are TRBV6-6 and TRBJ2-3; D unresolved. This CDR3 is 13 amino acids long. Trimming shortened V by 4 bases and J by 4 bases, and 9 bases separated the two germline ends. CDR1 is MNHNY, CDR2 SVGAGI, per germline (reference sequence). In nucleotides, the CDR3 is TGTGCCAGCAGTTCTGCCTATCCAGATACGCAGTATTTT. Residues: CASSSAYPDTQYF.

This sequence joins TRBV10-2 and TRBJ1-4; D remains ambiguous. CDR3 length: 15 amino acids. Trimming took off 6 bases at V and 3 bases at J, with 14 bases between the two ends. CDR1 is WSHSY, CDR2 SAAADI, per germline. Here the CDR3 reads CASRVDSTANEKLFF. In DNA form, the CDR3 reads TGCGCCAGCAGGGTCGATTCCACTGCTAATGAAAAACTGTTTTTT.

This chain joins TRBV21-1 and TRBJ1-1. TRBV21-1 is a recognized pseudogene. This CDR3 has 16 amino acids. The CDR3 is CASPMGPRGLNTEAFF. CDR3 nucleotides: TGTGCCAGCCCCATGGGCCCCCGGGGTCTGAACACTGAAGCTTTCTTT.

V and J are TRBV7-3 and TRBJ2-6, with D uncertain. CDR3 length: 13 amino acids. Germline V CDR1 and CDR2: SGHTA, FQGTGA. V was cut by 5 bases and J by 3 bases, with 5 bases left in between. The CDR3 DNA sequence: TGTGCCAGCAGCCCTTATGGGGCCAACGTCCTGACTTTC. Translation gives CASSPYGANVLTF. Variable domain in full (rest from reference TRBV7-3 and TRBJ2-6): GAGVSQTPSNKVTEKGKYVELRCDPISGHTALYWYRQSLGQGPEFLIYFQGTGAADDSGLPNDRFFAVRPEGSVSTLKIQRTERGDSAVYLCASSPYGANVLTFGAGSRLTVL.

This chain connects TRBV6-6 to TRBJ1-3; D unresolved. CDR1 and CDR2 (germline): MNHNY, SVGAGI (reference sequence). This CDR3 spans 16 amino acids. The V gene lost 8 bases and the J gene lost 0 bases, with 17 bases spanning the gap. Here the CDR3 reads CASVSPRSHSGNTIYF. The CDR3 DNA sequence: TGTGCCAGCGTATCTCCCCGCAGTCACTCTGGAAACACCATATATTTT.

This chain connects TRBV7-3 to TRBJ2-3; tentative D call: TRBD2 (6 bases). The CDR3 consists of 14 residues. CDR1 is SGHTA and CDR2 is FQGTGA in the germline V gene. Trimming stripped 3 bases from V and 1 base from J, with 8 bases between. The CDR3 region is CASSFGGGTDTQYF. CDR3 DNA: TGTGCCAGCAGCTTCGGCGGGGGCACAGATACGCAGTATTTT.

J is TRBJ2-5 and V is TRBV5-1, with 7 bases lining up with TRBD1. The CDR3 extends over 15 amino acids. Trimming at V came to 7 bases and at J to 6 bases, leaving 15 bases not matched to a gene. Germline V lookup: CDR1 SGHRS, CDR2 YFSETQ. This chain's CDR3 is CASAPGGQAEQTQYF. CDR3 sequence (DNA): TGCGCCAGCGCGCCGGGCGGACAGGCGGAGCAGACCCAGTACTTC.

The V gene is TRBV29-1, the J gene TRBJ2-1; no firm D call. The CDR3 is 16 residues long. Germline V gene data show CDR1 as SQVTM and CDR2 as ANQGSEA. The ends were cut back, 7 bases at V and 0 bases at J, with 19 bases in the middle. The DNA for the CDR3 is TGCAGCGCCGTACGCTCCACAGAGAGCTCCTACAATGAGCAGTTCTTC. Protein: CSAVRSTESSYNEQFF.

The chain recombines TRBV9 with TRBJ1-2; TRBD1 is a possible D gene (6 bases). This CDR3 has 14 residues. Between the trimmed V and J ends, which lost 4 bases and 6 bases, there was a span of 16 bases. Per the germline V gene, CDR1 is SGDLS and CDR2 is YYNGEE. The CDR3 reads CASSPRGGGDGYTF. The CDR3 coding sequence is TGTGCCAGCAGCCCCCGAGGGGGTGGTGATGGCTACACCTTC.

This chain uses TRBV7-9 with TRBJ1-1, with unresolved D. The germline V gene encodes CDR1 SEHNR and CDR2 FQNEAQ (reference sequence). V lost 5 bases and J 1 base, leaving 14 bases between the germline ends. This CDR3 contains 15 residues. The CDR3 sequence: CASSPVAPGNTEAFF. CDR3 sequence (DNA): TGTGCCAGCAGCCCCGTGGCCCCAGGGAACACTGAAGCTTTCTTT.

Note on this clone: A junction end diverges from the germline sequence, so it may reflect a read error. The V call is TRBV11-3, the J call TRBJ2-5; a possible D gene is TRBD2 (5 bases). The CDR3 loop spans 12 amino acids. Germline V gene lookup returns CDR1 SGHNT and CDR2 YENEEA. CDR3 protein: CASSLDGMTQYF. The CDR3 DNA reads TGTGCCAGCAGCCTAGACGGGATGACCCAGTACTTC.

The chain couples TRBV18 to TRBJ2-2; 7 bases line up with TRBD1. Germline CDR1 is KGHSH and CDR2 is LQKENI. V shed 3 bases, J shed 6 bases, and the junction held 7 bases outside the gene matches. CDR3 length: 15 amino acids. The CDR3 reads CASSPPGQRPGELFF. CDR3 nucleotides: TGTGCCAGCTCACCCCCGGGACAGCGGCCCGGGGAGCTGTTTTTT.

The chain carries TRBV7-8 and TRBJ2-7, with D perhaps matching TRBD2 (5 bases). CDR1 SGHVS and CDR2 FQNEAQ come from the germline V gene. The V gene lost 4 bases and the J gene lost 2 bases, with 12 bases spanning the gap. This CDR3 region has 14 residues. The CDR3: CASSSGETPYEQYF. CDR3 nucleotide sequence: TGTGCCAGCAGCTCCGGGGAGACCCCCTACGAGCAGTACTTC.

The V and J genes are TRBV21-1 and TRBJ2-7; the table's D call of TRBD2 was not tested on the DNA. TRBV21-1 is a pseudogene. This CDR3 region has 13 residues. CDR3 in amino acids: CAGPGRGAYEQYF. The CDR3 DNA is TGTGCCGGCCCAGGGCGGGGGGCCTACGAGCAGTACTTC.

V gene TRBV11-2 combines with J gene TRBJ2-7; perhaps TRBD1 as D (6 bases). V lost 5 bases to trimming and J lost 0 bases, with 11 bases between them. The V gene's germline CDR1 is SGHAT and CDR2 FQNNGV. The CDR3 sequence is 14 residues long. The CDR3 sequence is CASSATGLSYEQYF. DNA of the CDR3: TGTGCCAGCAGCGCCACAGGGCTCTCCTACGAGCAGTACTTC. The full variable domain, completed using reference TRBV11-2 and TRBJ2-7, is EAGVAQSPRYKIIEKRQSVAFWCNPISGHATLYWYQQILGQGPKLLIQFQNNGVVDDSQLPKDRFSAERLKGVDSTLKIQPAKLEDSAVYLCASSATGLSYEQYFGPGTRLTVT.

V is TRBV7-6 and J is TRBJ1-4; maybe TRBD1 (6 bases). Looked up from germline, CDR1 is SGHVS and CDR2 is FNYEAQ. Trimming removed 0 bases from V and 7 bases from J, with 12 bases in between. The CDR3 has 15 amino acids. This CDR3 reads CASSLAWGRGEKLFF. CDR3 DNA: TGTGCCAGCAGCTTAGCCTGGGGGCGCGGTGAAAAACTGTTTTTT.

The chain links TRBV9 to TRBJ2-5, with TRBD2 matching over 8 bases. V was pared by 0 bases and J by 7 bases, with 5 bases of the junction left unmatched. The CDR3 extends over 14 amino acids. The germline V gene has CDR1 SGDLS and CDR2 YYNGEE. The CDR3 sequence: CASSVDGGAGTQYF. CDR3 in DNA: TGTGCCAGCAGCGTAGACGGGGGGGCCGGGACCCAGTACTTC.

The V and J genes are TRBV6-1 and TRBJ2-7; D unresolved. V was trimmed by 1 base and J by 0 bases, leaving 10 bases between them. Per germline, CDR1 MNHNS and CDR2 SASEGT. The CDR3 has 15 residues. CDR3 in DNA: TGTGCCAGCAGTGAAGGTGATACAGCCTCCTACGAGCAGTACTTC. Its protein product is CASSEGDTASYEQYF.

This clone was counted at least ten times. Written as DNA, the CDR3 is TGTGCCAGCAGTGACGGGGCGGGAAGCGCAGATACGCAGTATTTT. Translation gives CASSDGAGSADTQYF. The chain recombines TRBV6-4 with TRBJ2-3; D is perhaps TRBD2 (6 bases). The CDR3 runs 15 residues. Germline V gene data show CDR1 as MRHNA and CDR2 as SNTAGT. V was trimmed by 2 bases and J by 4 bases, leaving 13 bases between them.

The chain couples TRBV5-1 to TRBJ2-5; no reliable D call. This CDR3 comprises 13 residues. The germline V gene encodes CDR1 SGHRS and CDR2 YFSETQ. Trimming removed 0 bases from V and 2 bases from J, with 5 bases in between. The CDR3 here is CASSLGLQETQYF. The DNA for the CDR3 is TGCGCCAGCAGCTTGGGACTGCAAGAGACCCAGTACTTC.